This TCR beta chain was obtained from a study of cytomegalovirus exposure and HLA in healthy donors (dated by TCRdb to between 2016 and 2019). Broadly, across the study: In an earlier analysis of some 550 of the donors, under 300 Gb of sequence data and some 100 million unique TCR beta sequences from roughly 190 million T cells were reported. The later analysis used no new phenotypic data to find candidate immune exposures, relying instead on TCR beta sequences and their occurrence across donors. To predict cytomegalovirus infection status, the study brought together high-throughput TCR immunosequencing, statistical association of individual TCRs with disease status, and machine learning. The number of typed donors differed by locus: about 629-640 for A, B, C, DRB1 and DQB1; 522 for DQA1; some 610 for DPA1; and about 450 for DPB1. The study aimed to test whether signatures of past pathogen exposure could be identified by cataloging public T cell receptors. A few DR-DQ haplotypes were handled as single units for association and clustering because linkage in the cohort was strong. In addition to the first cohort of approximately 650 subjects, a separate validation cohort of approximately 110 different subjects was used. In a later genetic analysis, genome-wide SNP genotypes for about three fifths of the 666 donors were used, and that subset was treated as a discovery cohort. Class I and class II HLA loci were covered by the typing at four-digit resolution. To study patterns of TCR occurrence, a later analysis re-analyzed previously published TCR beta repertoires from 600 to 750 donors and added high-resolution HLA genotyping. Donor age, sex, ethnicity and CMV serostatus were compiled alongside the repertoire data. An early release that covered some 630 HLA-typed donors contained approximately 300 gigabases of sequencing data and around 85 million unique TCR sequences. All discovery cohort repertoires had been generated on a single sequencing platform. The T cell repertoires of 550 to 850 subjects were profiled by immunosequencing and related to cytomegalovirus serostatus. To decide whether each TCR beta V gene segment behaved as functional or pseudogenic, an earlier analysis of some 540 of the donors relied on high-throughput TCR beta sequencing. On average, about 200,000 unique TCR beta nucleotide sequences were sequenced per donor among about 400 genotyped donors of the cohort, with around 19% of those sequences being non-productive. The genetic ancestry cluster associated with self-reported Caucasian donors included 81% of the 300 to 450 genotyped donors. The paper as a whole reports these results and caveats: Some IMGT-functional V segments, including TRBV6-2 and TRBV6-3, could not be distinguished by the 87-base-pair reads and were therefore excluded. In the study, approximately 160 TCR beta chains were listed as associated with cytomegalovirus. The sequencing pipeline was judged likely to have produced a cluster of highly shared sequence variants as a technical artifact. Strong co-occurrence of HLA alleles, especially DR and DQ, made assigning TCR associations to individual alleles difficult. In vitro tests confirmed that a few of the cytomegalovirus-associated TCR beta chains recognize cytomegalovirus antigens. A later analysis found that HLA-associated TCR beta chains were more clonally expanded and had lower generation probabilities than equally common non-associated chains. Because counts were too low, 15 to 20 rarely observed V segments, including chromosome 9 orphons, were excluded from the earlier analysis of around 590 of the donors. A later genetic analysis associated a missense DCLRE1C variant with V-gene and J-gene trimming of TCR beta chains, and an independent cohort replicated the association. Sequencing depth was assumed to be roughly uniform across donors in the presence/absence analyses, though that assumption may not hold. According to a later analysis, TCR association rates differed among HLA loci, with DRB1 alleles showing the most associated TCRs and HLA-C alleles showing the fewest. The cohort was sequenced for TCR beta chains only, and without alpha or paired-chain data the features that could be detected were limited. Immune exposure information for the cohort was limited to CMV serostatus. A later genetic analysis reported fewer N-insertions in productive TCRs among donors in an Asian-associated ancestry cluster than the roughly 690-donor mean. While some public TCRs were present in many individuals, most TCR sequences turned up only very rarely across donors. Linkage disequilibrium might explain the correlated functional status among segregating V segments, but an unknown experimental factor could not be ruled out. In both the original and validation cohorts, the classifier was reported to diagnose cytomegalovirus status with high specificity and sensitivity. Broadly in line with IMGT annotations, most TCR beta V segments showed up in productive rearrangements about 87% or about 30% of the time in an earlier analysis of under 700 of the donors. According to a later analysis, parvovirus B19, influenza, CMV and Epstein-Barr virus appeared linked to several top co-occurrence clusters. At a false discovery rate of 0.05, a later analysis linked approximately 18,000 TCR beta sequences to specific HLA alleles. It was suggested by the authors that the approach could potentially be generalized to other disease states and immunological phenotypes. In a later analysis, most CMV-associated TCR beta chains were found to appear HLA-restricted, with HLA associations seemingly driven largely by CMV exposure. Because HLA typing was unavailable for some donors at each locus, only the typed subset was used in association tests. A further reported finding was that TCR beta sequences accurately predicted the HLA-A and HLA-B alleles for most subjects in the first cohort.

On this clone: Its cognate antigen has yet to be identified.

The cohort consisted of approximately 690 healthy bone marrow donors. All cohort members were sampled while nominally healthy, although unrecorded immune exposures were likely present. The donor was CMV seronegative and was included in the group of a few hundred seronegative cohort members. Each donor provided a peripheral blood sample, and peripheral blood mononuclear cells were used for TCR beta sequencing. The Qiagen DNeasy Blood Extraction Kit was used to extract genomic DNA from the blood cell samples. V is clipped by 0 bases and J by 5 bases, and the sequence between their germline boundaries is 10 bases long. From the cysteine up to the phenylalanine, the CDR3 has a length of 14 residues. The retained sequence is limited to the CDR3, 42 bases, with the frame set at the first base. Sequences LGHNA (CDR1) and YNFKEQ (CDR2) are obtained from the germline V gene. Receptor libraries were prepared by the immunoSEQ multiplex PCR assay. A mixture of 60 forward primers for TCR Vbeta segments and 13 reverse primers for TCR Jbeta segments was used in the multiplex PCR. Amplification of the CDR3 region of rearranged TCR beta genes was performed with a multiplex PCR assay on genomic DNA. Amplified TCR beta libraries were sequenced as 87-base-pair reads on the Illumina HiSeq System. In the original analysis: A later analysis counted some 74 million unique TCR beta chains across the approximately 700 repertoires, and about 10 million of these chains were shared by at least two donors. To remove PCR and sequencing errors, raw reads were error-corrected and collapsed into unique sequences using a nearest-neighbor algorithm that merged closely related sequences. V, D and J gene segments were assigned by aligning CDR3 sequences to IMGT reference sequences. For a sequence to be retained, a match of at least six nucleotides to both a V gene segment and a J gene segment was required. Rearrangements were called productive when the CDR3 lacked stop codons and stayed in frame with V and J; all others were non-productive. CDR3 was defined according to IMGT convention as the region running from the second conserved V-encoded cysteine to the conserved J-encoded phenylalanine. The earlier analysis of 587 of the donors excluded any sequence lacking an unambiguous match to a single V gene segment. An earlier analysis of 587 of the donors classified V segments as functional when productive rearrangements were above 56.7% and as segregating when the standard deviation between donors was above 5%. A statistical classification framework was developed to diagnose cytomegalovirus status using the catalog of TCR beta chain sequences. A later analysis assigned V and J genes by comparing TCR nucleotide sequences with IMGT/GENE-DB human TR gene sequences. A later analysis assigned CDR3 sequences and most-parsimonious VDJ recombination scenarios with the TCRdist pipeline. A later analysis defined each TCR beta chain by its CDR3 amino acid sequence plus V-gene family, and excluded reads lacking a unique V-gene family. In a later analysis, 450 to 600 highly shared, low-generation-probability nucleotide sequences were removed to address suspected cross-contamination and a sequencing artifact. In a later analysis, a clonal expansion index was calculated for each public chain from normalized within-repertoire ranks of inferred template counts. Generation probabilities in a later analysis came from a VDJ recombination model fitted to out-of-frame rearrangements, and those results were checked against IGoR. In a later analysis, hypergeometric tests were used to score TCR-TCR, TCR-HLA and TCR-CMV co-occurrence, with a repertoire-size bias correction applied to TCR pairs. In a later analysis, false discovery rates were estimated by permuting HLA or CMV assignments 20 times. A later analysis grouped co-occurring TCRs with DBSCAN, adding TCRdist sequence similarity when clustering within HLA-allele-positive subsets. Co-occurrence clustering excluded repertoires with fewer than 30,000 or more than 120,000 public chains, plus five with anomalous nucleotide sharing. Sourced from immuneACCESS, this table was stored by TCRdb with only in-frame sequences that have V and J called. A share of the clones is absent; for the studies checked, an unresolved V gene accounts for under half, and the remainder has no known explanation. That table gives V, J and clone size, and the DNA gave D and trimming. The table for this sample shows around 60,000 clones. The ten largest clonotypes hold 3.6% of the sample.

The sequencing sample was made of PBMCs. This sequence originates from a woman younger than 30 in good health and CMV-seronegative. The sequence links TRBV4-2 to TRBJ1-1; a tentative D match to TRBD1 spans 6 bases. The nucleotide sequence reads TGTGCCAGCAGCCAAGAAGACAGGAGAACTGAAGCTTTCTTT. Translated, it gives CASSQEDRRTEAFF.